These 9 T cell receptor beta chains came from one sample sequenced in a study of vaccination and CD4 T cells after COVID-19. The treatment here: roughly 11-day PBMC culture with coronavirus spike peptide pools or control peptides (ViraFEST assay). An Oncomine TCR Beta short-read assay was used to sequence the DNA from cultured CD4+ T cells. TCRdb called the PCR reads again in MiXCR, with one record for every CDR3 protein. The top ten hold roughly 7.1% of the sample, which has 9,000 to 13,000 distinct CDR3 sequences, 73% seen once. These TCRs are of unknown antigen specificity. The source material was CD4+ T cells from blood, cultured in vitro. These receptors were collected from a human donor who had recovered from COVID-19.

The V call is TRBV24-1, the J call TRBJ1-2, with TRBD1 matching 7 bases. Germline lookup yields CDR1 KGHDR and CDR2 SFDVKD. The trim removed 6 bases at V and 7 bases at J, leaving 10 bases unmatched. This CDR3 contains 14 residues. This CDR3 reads CATSPTTGRGGYTF. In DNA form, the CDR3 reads TGTGCCACCAGTCCGACGACAGGGCGAGGTGGCTACACCTTC.

CDR3 in amino acids: CASSPGTSGTEQYF. The CDR3 DNA is TGTGCCAGCAGCCCCGGGACTAGCGGAACCGAGCAGTACTTC. This chain links TRBV11-2 with TRBJ2-7; 11 bases line up with TRBD2. This CDR3 has 14 residues. Germline V gene data show CDR1 as SGHAT and CDR2 as FQNNGV. Unmatched junction bases numbered 6, after V lost 5 bases and J lost 6 bases.

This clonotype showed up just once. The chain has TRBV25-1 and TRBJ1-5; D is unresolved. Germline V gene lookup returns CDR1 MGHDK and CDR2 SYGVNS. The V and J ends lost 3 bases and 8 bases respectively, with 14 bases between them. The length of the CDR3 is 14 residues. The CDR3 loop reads CASSDSLGRKPQHF. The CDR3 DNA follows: TGTGCCAGCAGTGATTCCCTAGGTCGTAAGCCCCAGCATTTT.

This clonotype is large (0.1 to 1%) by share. The CDR3 is CASSTSGETQYF. The CDR3 nucleotides read TGTGCCAGCAGCACCTCGGGGGAGACCCAGTACTTC. The chain is built from TRBV7-2 and TRBJ2-5; a possible D gene is TRBD2 (5 bases). V lost 5 bases and J 5 bases, leaving 9 bases between the germline ends. This CDR3 has 12 residues. Germline values: CDR1 SGHTA, CDR2 FQGNSA.

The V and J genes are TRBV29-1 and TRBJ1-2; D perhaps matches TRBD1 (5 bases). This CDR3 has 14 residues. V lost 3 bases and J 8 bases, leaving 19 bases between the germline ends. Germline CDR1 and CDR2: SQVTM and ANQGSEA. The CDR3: CSVERGPGSFGYTF. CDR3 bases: TGCAGCGTTGAGAGGGGACCGGGATCCTTCGGCTACACCTTC.

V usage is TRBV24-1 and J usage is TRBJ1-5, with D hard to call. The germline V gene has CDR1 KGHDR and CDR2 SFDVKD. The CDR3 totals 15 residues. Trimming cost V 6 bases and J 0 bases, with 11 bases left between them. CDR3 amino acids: CATSPSHGSNQPQHF. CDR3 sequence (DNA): TGTGCCACCAGTCCGTCACACGGTAGCAATCAGCCCCAGCATTTT.

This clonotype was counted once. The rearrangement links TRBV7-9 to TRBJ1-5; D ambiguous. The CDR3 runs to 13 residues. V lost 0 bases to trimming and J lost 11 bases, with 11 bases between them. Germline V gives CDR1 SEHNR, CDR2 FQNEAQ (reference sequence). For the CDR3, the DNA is TGTGCCAGCAGCTTAGCAGGCCTCTCGGCCCAGCATTTT. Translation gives CASSLAGLSAQHF.

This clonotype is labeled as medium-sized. CDR3 in DNA: TGCAGTAATCGCCGACTAGCGGGAGGTAGCTGGGACAATGAGCAGTTCTTC. Protein sequence: CSNRRLAGGSWDNEQFF. This chain connects TRBV20-1 to TRBJ2-1; 13 bases are shared with TRBD2. Germline V gene lookup returns CDR1 DFQATT and CDR2 SNEGSKA (reference sequence). This CDR3 comprises 17 residues. J was trimmed by 5 bases and V by 8 bases; bases with no gene match: 15.

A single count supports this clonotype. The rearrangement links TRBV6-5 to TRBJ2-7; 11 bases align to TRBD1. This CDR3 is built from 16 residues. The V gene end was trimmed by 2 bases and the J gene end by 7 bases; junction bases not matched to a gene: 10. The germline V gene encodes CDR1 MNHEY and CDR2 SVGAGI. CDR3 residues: CASSYATRDRGKEQYF. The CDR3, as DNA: TGTGCCAGCAGTTACGCCACCCGGGACAGGGGGAAAGAGCAGTACTTC.